These 9 T cell receptor beta chains originate from one sample sequenced in a study of blood T cell repertoires in COVID-19. Clones were sequenced by immunoSEQ multiplex PCR, and TCRdb holds only the in-frame ones, with some missing. This repertoire shows fewer than 250,000 clones, around nine tenths found once; its top ten account for 0.72%. The sample was peripheral blood. Receptors were obtained from a man between 40 and 49 years old with acute or convalescent COVID-19.

This clone was detected only a few times. The genes are TRBV5-1 and TRBJ1-2, with D possibly matching TRBD1 (5 bases). This CDR3 spans 15 amino acids. V lost 1 base to trimming and J lost 2 bases, with 12 bases between them. Germline lookup yields CDR1 SGHRS and CDR2 YFSETQ. CDR3 coding DNA: TGCGCCAGCAGCTTGACAGGAACTCTCAACTATGGCTACACCTTC. It encodes CASSLTGTLNYGYTF.

This clone was counted between two and nine times. The chain uses TRBV4-1 and TRBJ1-1, with 7 bases aligning to TRBD1. CDR1 is MGHRA and CDR2 is YSYEKL in the germline V gene. The CDR3 extends over 13 amino acids. J gave up 5 bases and V 4 bases, and 4 bases lay outside the gene matches. CDR3 loop: CASSRTGWTEAFF. CDR3 DNA sequence: TGCGCCAGCAGCCGGACAGGATGGACTGAAGCTTTCTTT.

The chain couples TRBV18 to TRBJ1-6; TRBD1 might be the D (6 bases). V lost 1 base and J 7 bases, leaving 11 bases between the germline ends. This CDR3 has 15 amino acids. Germline CDR1 reads KGHSH; CDR2 reads LQKENI. CDR3 in amino acids: CASSPRGQLNSPLHF. In nucleotides, the CDR3 is TGTGCCAGCTCACCACGAGGACAGCTAAATTCACCCCTCCACTTT.

The gene calls are TRBV7-2 and TRBJ2-1; tentative D call: TRBD2 (5 bases). Looked up from germline, CDR1 is SGHTA and CDR2 is FQGNSA. The CDR3 contains 14 residues. V was shortened by 3 bases and J by 0 bases, with 6 bases between the two germline ends. CDR3 protein: CASSLDFSYNEQFF. In nucleotides, the CDR3 is TGTGCCAGCAGCTTGGACTTCTCCTACAATGAGCAGTTCTTC.

The rearrangement links TRBV7-9 to TRBJ1-4; D remains unclear. The germline V gene has CDR1 SEHNR and CDR2 FQNEAQ (reference sequence). Deletions cut 4 bases from V and 0 bases from J, with 9 bases between. This CDR3 spans 15 amino acids. CDR3 sequence reads: CASSSSPATNEKLFF. The CDR3, as DNA: TGTGCCAGCAGCTCCAGTCCTGCAACTAATGAAAAACTGTTTTTT.

The chain recombines TRBV29-1 with TRBJ2-7; 7 bases are a match to TRBD2. CDR1 is SQVTM, CDR2 ANQGSEA, per germline. This CDR3 spans 12 amino acids. V was clipped by 5 bases and J by 2 bases; unmatched bases: 3. CDR3 nucleotide sequence: TGCAGCGTTACCGGGAGGCCCTACGAGCAGTACTTC. Its translation: CSVTGRPYEQYF.

The V gene is TRBV5-1, the J gene TRBJ2-2; 9 bases agree with TRBD1. The length of the CDR3 is 16 residues. CDR1 and CDR2 (germline): SGHRS, YFSETQ. The V segment lost 4 bases and the J segment 6 bases; nucleotides outside the gene matches: 10. CDR3 region: CASSPAGQGFSGELFF. In nucleotides, the CDR3 is TGCGCCAGCAGCCCAGCGGGACAGGGATTTTCCGGGGAGCTGTTTTTT. Supplemented by reference TRBV5-1 and TRBJ2-2, the full variable domain reads KAGVTQTPRYLIKTRGQQVTLSCSPISGHRSVSWYQQTPGQGLQFLFEYFSETQRNKGNFPGRFSGRQFSNSRSEMNVSTLELGDSALYLCASSPAGQGFSGELFFGEGSRLTVL.

The J gene is TRBJ1-2, the V gene TRBV7-9; TRBD1 aligns across 7 bases. This CDR3 has 13 amino acids. V shed 5 bases and J 3 bases; nucleotides not matched to a gene: 3. From germline, CDR1 is SEHNR and CDR2 FQNEAQ (reference sequence). The CDR3 sequence: CASSRDRDYGYTF. In nucleotides, the CDR3 is TGTGCCAGCAGCCGGGACAGAGACTATGGCTACACCTTC. The full variable domain, rest sourced from reference TRBV7-9 and TRBJ1-2, is DTGVSQNPRHKITKRGQNVTFRCDPISEHNRLYWYRQTLGQGPEFLTYFQNEAQLEKSRLLSDRFSAERPKGSFSTLEIQRTEQGDSAMYLCASSRDRDYGYTFGSGTRLTVV.

The J gene is TRBJ2-3, the V gene TRBV3-1 (or the pseudogene TRBV3-2); 8 bases match TRBD2. The junction had 15 bases not matched to a gene; V was cut back by 0 bases and J by 7 bases. The CDR3 is 18 residues long. Germline assignment: CDR1 LGHDT and CDR2 YNNKEL (reference sequence). The CDR3 bases are TGTGCCAGCAGCCAAGAGCGAGCGGGAGTTGGATTAAGGAATACGCAGTATTTT. Encoded protein: CASSQERAGVGLRNTQYF.